This T cell receptor (beta chain) derives from a study of monozygotic twins with inflammatory bowel disease. Per the germline V gene, CDR1 is SEHNR and CDR2 is FQNEAQ (reference sequence). The CDR3 contains 17 residues. Molecular identifiers with 6-nucleotide sample barcodes were added during cDNA synthesis via template switching. TCRdb reanalyzed the 5' RACE reads, giving one entry per CDR3 protein sequence and no DNA. The listing contains 300,000 to 400,000 distinct CDR3 sequences. V usage is TRBV7-9 and J usage is TRBJ2-3; TCRdb designates TRBD2, a call that cannot be tested without DNA. Sequenced sample: blood. The clonotype was recovered from a human donor with ulcerative colitis or Crohn's disease, or a healthy co-twin of an affected twin (not recorded which). CDR3 region: CASSPAGTTPRTDTQYF.